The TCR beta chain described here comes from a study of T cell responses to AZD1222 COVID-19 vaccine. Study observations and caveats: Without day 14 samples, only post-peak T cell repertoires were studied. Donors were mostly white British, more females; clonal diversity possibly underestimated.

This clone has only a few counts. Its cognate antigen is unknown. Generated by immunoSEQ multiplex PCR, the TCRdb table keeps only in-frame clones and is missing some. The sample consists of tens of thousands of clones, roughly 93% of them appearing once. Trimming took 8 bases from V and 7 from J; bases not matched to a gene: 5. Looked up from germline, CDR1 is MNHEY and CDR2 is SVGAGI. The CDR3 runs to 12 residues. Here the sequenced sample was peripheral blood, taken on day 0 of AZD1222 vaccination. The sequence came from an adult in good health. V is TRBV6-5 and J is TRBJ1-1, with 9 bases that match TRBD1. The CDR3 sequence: CASGQGPGEAFF. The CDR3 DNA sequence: TGTGCCAGCGGACAGGGGCCGGGTGAAGCTTTCTTT.